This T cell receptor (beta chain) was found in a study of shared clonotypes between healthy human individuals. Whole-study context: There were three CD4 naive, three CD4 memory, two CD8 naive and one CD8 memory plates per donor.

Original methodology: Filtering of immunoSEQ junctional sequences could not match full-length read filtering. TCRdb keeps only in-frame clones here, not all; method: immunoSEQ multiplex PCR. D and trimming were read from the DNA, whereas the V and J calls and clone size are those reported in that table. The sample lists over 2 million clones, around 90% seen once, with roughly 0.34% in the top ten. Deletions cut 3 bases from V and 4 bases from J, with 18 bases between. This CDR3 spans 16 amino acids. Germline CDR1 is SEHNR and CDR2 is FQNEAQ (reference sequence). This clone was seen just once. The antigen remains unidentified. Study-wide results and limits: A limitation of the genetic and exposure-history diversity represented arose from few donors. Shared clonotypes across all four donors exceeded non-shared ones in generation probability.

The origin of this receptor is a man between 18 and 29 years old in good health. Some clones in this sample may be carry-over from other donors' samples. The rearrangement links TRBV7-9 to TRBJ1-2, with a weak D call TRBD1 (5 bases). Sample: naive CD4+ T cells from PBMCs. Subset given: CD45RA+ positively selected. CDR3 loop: CASSFRGDRGSYGYTF. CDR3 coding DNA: TGTGCCAGCAGCTTCCGTGGGGACCGGGGGAGCTATGGCTACACCTTC.